Each of the 17 T cell receptor beta chains below was sequenced from the same sample in a study of T cell responses to AZD1222 COVID-19 vaccine (dated by TCRdb to 2020 to 2023). Receptor amplification or capture employed the immunoSEQ multiplex PCR assay. Entries here come from immuneACCESS through TCRdb and include only in-frame sequences with V and J called. Some clones fail to appear in such tables; in the studies checked, an unresolved V gene covers under half of the shortfall, and the cause of the remainder is unknown. The sample records approximately 77,000 clones, more than 90% of which are singletons. The top ten clonotypes cover around 4.5% of the sample. Taken with the paper, the label for time point translates to: about 28 days (+/-7) after the second vaccine dose. The specimen was peripheral blood, collected 28 days after the second AZD1222 dose. The receptors come from an adult who received the AZD1222 COVID-19 vaccine.

The rearrangement uses TRBV4-1 and TRBJ1-1; unclear D gene. Trimming removed 3 bases at V and 1 base at J, with 9 bases between. The CDR3 totals 14 residues. In germline, CDR1 is MGHRA, CDR2 YSYEKL. The CDR3: CASSHDHWNTEAFF. In nucleotides, the CDR3 is TGCGCCAGCAGCCATGATCATTGGAACACTGAAGCTTTCTTT.

This clone showed up just a few times. The rearrangement links TRBV6-5 to TRBJ1-1; no reliable D call. Germline CDR1 reads MNHEY; CDR2 reads SVGAGI. Trimming took off 0 bases at V and 7 bases at J, with 12 bases between the two ends. The CDR3 is made up of 14 amino acids. CDR3 amino acids: CASSYSSKGVEAFF. The DNA for the CDR3 is TGTGCCAGCAGTTACTCGTCTAAGGGTGTTGAAGCTTTCTTT.

The CDR3 DNA follows: TGTGCCAGCAGTGAATTGGGAACCTATAATTCACCCCTCCACTTT. Translated: CASSELGTYNSPLHF. The gene calls are TRBV6-1 and TRBJ1-6; no firm D call. V lost 2 bases and J 2 bases, leaving 7 bases between the germline ends. CDR1 and CDR2 (germline): MNHNS, SASEGT. The CDR3 has 15 residues.

This clone appeared a few times. The chain joins TRBV19 to TRBJ2-1; 10 bases fit TRBD2. The CDR3 totals 15 residues. Germline V gives CDR1 LNHDA, CDR2 SQIVND (reference sequence). Trimming removed 6 bases from V and 0 bases from J; junction bases left unmatched: 2. Written as DNA, the CDR3 is TGTGCCAGTAGCTCTAGCGGGAGCTCCTACAATGAGCAGTTCTTC. Translation: CASSSSGSSYNEQFF.

This chain joins TRBV28 and TRBJ2-7; 8 bases are a match to TRBD1. V shed 5 bases and J 3 bases; nucleotides not matched to a gene: 12. The CDR3 has 16 amino acids. Germline V gives CDR1 MDHEN, CDR2 SYDVKM. The CDR3 nucleotides are TGTGCCAGCAGTACAGCAGGGGGCACCCATTTCTACGAGCAGTACTTC. As protein: CASSTAGGTHFYEQYF.

The CDR3 coding sequence is TGTGCCAGTAGTACCGACAGGGATCAGCCCCAGCATTTT. Translating gives CASSTDRDQPQHF. The V gene is TRBV19, the J gene TRBJ1-5; TRBD1 matches 7 bases. The CDR3 runs 13 residues. Germline V gene data show CDR1 as LNHDA and CDR2 as SQIVND (reference sequence). V was clipped by 4 bases and J by 5 bases; unmatched bases: 2. The full variable domain, completed using reference TRBV19 and TRBJ1-5, is DGGITQSPKYLFRKEGQNVTLSCEQNLNHDAMYWYRQDPGQGLRLIYYSQIVNDFQKGDIAEGYSVSREKKESFPLTVTSAQKNPTAFYLCASSTDRDQPQHFGDGTRLSIL.

This chain links TRBV5-6 with TRBJ2-1; 9 bases are shared with TRBD2. The V gene end was trimmed by 5 bases and the J gene end by 6 bases; junction bases not matched to a gene: 6. Germline V CDR1 and CDR2: SGHDT, YYEEEE. CDR3 length: 14 residues. CDR3 DNA sequence: TGTGCCAGCAGGGAGACTAGCGGCCTCAATGAGCAGTTCTTC. As protein: CASRETSGLNEQFF.

This chain connects TRBV9 to TRBJ1-3; D is possibly TRBD1 (6 bases). CDR1 is SGDLS, CDR2 YYNGEE, per germline. The ends were cut back, 1 base at V and 4 bases at J, with 9 bases in the middle. The CDR3 is made up of 14 amino acids. CDR3: CASSVQGTGNTIYF. Written as DNA, the CDR3 is TGTGCCAGCAGCGTACAGGGGACCGGAAACACCATATATTTT.

The V and J genes are TRBV7-6 and TRBJ2-2; TRBD1 is a possible D gene (5 bases). This CDR3 spans 14 amino acids. Trimming left V 0 bases short and J 6 bases short, with 8 bases between. CDR1 and CDR2 from the germline V gene are SGHVS and FNYEAQ. The CDR3 coding sequence is TGTGCCAGCAGCTTAGCACGACAGTCCGGGGAGCTGTTTTTT. This codes for CASSLARQSGELFF.

This chain connects TRBV7-9 to TRBJ1-3; possible D gene TRBD1, 6 bases. The CDR3 has 15 amino acids. The germline V gene has CDR1 SEHNR and CDR2 FQNEAQ (reference sequence). V was clipped by 5 bases and J by 6 bases, with 17 bases between them. In DNA, the CDR3 is TGTGCCAGCAGCAGACAGGAATGGTATGAAAACACCATATATTTT. This codes for CASSRQEWYENTIYF.

The chain employs TRBV12-5 and TRBJ2-3; TRBD2 matches 8 bases. This CDR3 has 13 residues. CDR1 is LGHNT and CDR2 is FRNRAP in the germline V gene. V shed 2 bases, J shed 10 bases, and the junction held 5 bases outside the gene matches. The CDR3 here is CASGLSTSEPQYF. DNA for the CDR3: TGTGCTAGTGGTTTGTCGACTAGCGAGCCGCAGTATTTT.

The V call is TRBV19, the J call TRBJ1-1; no reliable D call. Germline V gives CDR1 LNHDA, CDR2 SQIVND (reference sequence). CDR3 size: 14 residues. V was shortened by 7 bases and J by 0 bases, with 12 bases between the two germline ends. The CDR3 region is CASIPDRLNTEAFF. In nucleotides, the CDR3 is TGTGCCAGTATTCCAGACCGTCTGAACACTGAAGCTTTCTTT. Full variable domain (missing parts from reference TRBV19 and TRBJ1-1): DGGITQSPKYLFRKEGQNVTLSCEQNLNHDAMYWYRQDPGQGLRLIYYSQIVNDFQKGDIAEGYSVSREKKESFPLTVTSAQKNPTAFYLCASIPDRLNTEAFFGQGTRLTVV.

This clone occurred a few times. The chain has TRBV19 and TRBJ1-5; D unclear. The CDR3 extends over 13 amino acids. Germline V gives CDR1 LNHDA, CDR2 SQIVND (reference sequence). Trimming shortened V by 1 base and J by 7 bases, and 8 bases separated the two germline ends. The chain's CDR3 is CASSIARQQPQHF. The CDR3 nucleotides are TGTGCCAGTAGTATAGCGAGGCAGCAGCCCCAGCATTTT.

The V gene is TRBV12-5, the J gene TRBJ1-2; D gene unclear. The CDR3 is 15 residues long. Trimming took off 1 base at V and 5 bases at J, with 14 bases between the two ends. CDR1 and CDR2 (germline): LGHNT, FRNRAP. Here the CDR3 DNA reads TGTGCTAGTGGTTTGGCAATGGGCACTTTTTATGGCTACACCTTC. Encoded protein: CASGLAMGTFYGYTF. Full variable domain (remainder filled in from reference TRBV12-5 and TRBJ1-2): DARVTQTPRHKVTEMGQEVTMRCQPILGHNTVFWYRQTMMQGLELLAYFRNRAPLDDSGMPKDRFSAEMPDATLATLKIQPSEPRDSAVYFCASGLAMGTFYGYTFGSGTRLTVV.

The CDR3 is CASSFSSHSYEQYF. The CDR3 DNA is TGTGCCAGCAGCTTCTCTAGCCACTCCTACGAGCAGTACTTC. The rearrangement uses TRBV5-6 and TRBJ2-7; D perhaps matches TRBD2 (5 bases). Germline CDR1 and CDR2: SGHDT and YYEEEE. The CDR3 has 14 amino acids. Trimming took 2 bases from V and 0 from J, leaving 9 bases between them.

The rearrangement uses TRBV5-1 and TRBJ1-2; the match to TRBD1 covers 9 bases. V lost 1 base, J lost 7 bases, and 5 bases stayed unmatched. Germline CDR1 SGHRS, CDR2 YFSETQ. The CDR3 spans 14 residues. The CDR3 nucleotides read TGCGCCAGCAGCTTGCTACAGGGGGCGGTTGGCTACACCTTC. It yields the protein CASSLLQGAVGYTF.

This chain connects TRBV27 to TRBJ2-3; weak D call: TRBD2 (6 bases). CDR3 length equals 16 residues. With 3 bases removed from V and 1 base from J, the gap between germline ends came to 14 bases. Germline V gene lookup returns CDR1 MNHEY and CDR2 SMNVEV (reference sequence). Written as DNA, the CDR3 is TGTGCCAGCAGTTTCCCAGCGGGTCGCTGCACAGATACGCAGTATTTT. This encodes CASSFPAGRCTDTQYF.